The next 5 T cell receptor beta chains were all read from a single sample in a study of cytomegalovirus exposure and HLA in healthy donors. In the PCR, 60 Vbeta and 13 Jbeta primers were used. Profiling relied on immunoSEQ multiplex PCR, and the TCRdb table lists in-frame clones only, not all of them. Of 100,000 to 150,000 clones listed, approximately 82% are singletons. Sequenced input: PBMCs. All receptors come from a female donor in good health and CMV-seronegative.

V usage is TRBV6-1 and J usage is TRBJ1-3; D might be TRBD1 (5 bases). The ends were cut back, 0 bases at V and 2 bases at J, with 8 bases in the middle. The CDR3 totals 15 residues. The germline CDR1 and CDR2 sequences are MNHNS and SASEGT. The CDR3 region is CASSEALGAGNTIYF. In DNA, the CDR3 is TGTGCCAGCAGTGAAGCGCTAGGGGCTGGAAACACCATATATTTT.

In its sample, this clone was seen once. This chain joins TRBV28 and TRBJ1-3; D remains ambiguous. CDR1 and CDR2 from the germline V gene are MDHEN and SYDVKM. The CDR3 totals 14 residues. Trimming cost V 3 bases and J 0 bases, with 6 bases left between them. The CDR3 region is CASSFFSSGNTIYF. Here the CDR3 DNA reads TGTGCCAGCAGTTTCTTCAGCTCTGGAAACACCATATATTTT.

The genes are TRBV19 and TRBJ1-4; 7 nucleotides line up with TRBD1. Germline V lookup: CDR1 LNHDA, CDR2 SQIVND (reference sequence). This CDR3 is built from 12 residues. Trimming cost V 4 bases and J 12 bases; bases outside gene matches: 5. The CDR3 protein is CASSRRGLELFF. The CDR3 DNA reads TGTGCCAGTAGTAGAAGGGGGCTCGAACTGTTTTTT.

V usage is TRBV11-2 and J usage is TRBJ1-1; TRBD1 is a possible D gene (6 bases). V dropped 5 bases and J dropped 0 bases, with 16 bases sitting between them. Germline values: CDR1 SGHAT, CDR2 FQNNGV. The CDR3 spans 16 residues. The CDR3 sequence: CASSRVTGGLNTEAFF. Written as DNA, the CDR3 is TGTGCCAGCAGCCGCGTGACAGGCGGTTTGAACACTGAAGCTTTCTTT.

The chain uses TRBV4-3 and TRBJ1-4; D is unresolved. CDR3 size: 18 residues. Germline CDR1 and CDR2: LGHNA and YSLEER. V was shortened by 3 bases and J by 0 bases, with 17 bases between the two germline ends. CDR3 sequence reads: CASSHFRFGDATNEKLFF. CDR3 DNA: TGCGCCAGCAGCCATTTCAGGTTCGGGGATGCAACTAATGAAAAACTGTTTTTT.